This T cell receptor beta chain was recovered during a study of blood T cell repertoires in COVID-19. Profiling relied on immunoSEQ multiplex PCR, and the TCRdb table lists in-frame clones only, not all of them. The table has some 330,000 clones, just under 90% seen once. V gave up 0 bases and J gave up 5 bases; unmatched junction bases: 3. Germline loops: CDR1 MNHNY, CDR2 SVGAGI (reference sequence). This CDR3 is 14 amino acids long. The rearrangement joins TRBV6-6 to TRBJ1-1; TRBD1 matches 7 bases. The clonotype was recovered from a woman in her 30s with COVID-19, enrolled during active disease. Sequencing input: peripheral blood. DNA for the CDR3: TGTGCCAGCAGTTACTCCAGGGGGTGGACTGAAGCTTTCTTT. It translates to CASSYSRGWTEAFF.